This T cell receptor (beta chain) originates from a study of T-cell memory formation after mild COVID-19. Turning to the study itself: TCR clusters were mostly confined to one donor each.

Study-level points and caveats: The finding that pre-infection memory included some responding clones suggested that cross-reactive memory joined. Second-wave clones that peaked on day 37 lacked confirmed SARS-CoV-2 specificity.

Constant-segment primers served in 5'RACE that generated TCR alpha and TCR beta cDNA libraries bearing sample barcodes and UMIs. TCRdb processed the 5' RACE reads anew with MiXCR; each CDR3 protein has one entry. The data show fewer than 300,000 distinct CDR3 sequences, with around 17% seen just once and around 23% held by the top ten. CDR1 MNHEY and CDR2 SVGAGI come from the germline V gene. Trimming pared 0 bases from V and 4 bases from J, leaving 10 bases between. The CDR3 is 15 amino acids. Remarks on this clonotype: Its antigen is unidentified.

The TCR originated in a man between 18 and 35 years old who had mild COVID-19 (a few samples of this study predate the infection). Cell type and time point are not known. The sequenced sample was PBMCs or a T cell subset sorted from them (not recorded which). The chain joins TRBV6-5 to TRBJ1-5; the D gene is possibly TRBD1 (6 bases). CDR3 bases: TGTGCCAGCAGTTACTCGTTCAGGGGAAATCAGCCCCAGCATTTT. Its protein is CASSYSFRGNQPQHF.